This TCR beta chain was profiled in a study of blood T cell repertoires in COVID-19. Turning to the study itself: COVID-19 samples collected from the United States, Italy and Spain covered acute and convalescent phases. T cells, B-cell-depleted T cells, or PBMCs provided the cDNA or gDNA that served as material.

Authors' processing steps: Using reference gene primer amplification, nucleated cell counts were estimated. Assay used: immunoSEQ multiplex PCR; TCRdb lists only in-frame clones, some missing. V, J and clone size are those of that table, while D and trimming were read from the DNA. The sample has approximately 300,000 clones, about 83% seen once. V shed 4 bases and J shed 0 bases, with 15 bases lying between them. The CDR3 spans 16 residues. Looked up from germline, CDR1 is SNHLY and CDR2 is FYNNEI. The chain recombines TRBV2 with TRBJ1-1; D is possibly TRBD1 (6 bases). The sample was peripheral blood. The receptor comes from a woman aged 45-65 years with acute or convalescent COVID-19. CDR3 sequence (DNA): TGTGCCAGCAGTGTTGGGGGCAGTTTGATGAACACTGAAGCTTTCTTT. Its translation is CASSVGGSLMNTEAFF.